The clone carrying this T cell receptor beta chain has at least ten counts. An equimolar mix of two oligonucleotides served as the beta constant-region primer for TRBC1 and TRBC2. The ligated cDNA underwent four PCR rounds using SP2 and nested alpha and beta constant-region primers. From the UMI-ligation and nested PCR reads, TCRdb called clonotypes with MiXCR, one entry per CDR3 protein. This table holds tens of thousands of distinct CDR3 sequences, approximately 9.2% found once. This entry is derived from a study of naive and memory T cell subsets. Overnight CMV lysate stimulation of fresh PBMCs defined donor CMV status by CD4+ IFNgamma. This TCR came from a human donor in good health. The sample was naive CD8+ T cells from blood.

CDR3 DNA sequence: TGCAGTGCTAGTGGACCCTCTCTAGCATATGAGCAGTTCTTC. Protein product: CSASGPSLAYEQFF. The chain uses TRBV20-1 and TRBJ2-1; the D gene is possibly TRBD2 (5 bases). The CDR3 has 14 residues. V dropped 3 bases and J dropped 8 bases, with 17 bases sitting between them. The germline V gene has CDR1 DFQATT and CDR2 SNEGSKA (reference sequence).